This T cell receptor beta chain was recovered during a study of cytomegalovirus exposure and HLA in healthy donors. Regarding the study as a whole: In vitro, three CMV-associated chains proved specific for CMV antigens. The authors enumerated under 200 TCR beta chains as linked to cytomegalovirus. Clusters of TCRs from the first cohort tended to co-occur in the 130 or so validation repertoires (as a later analysis found).

The germline V gene has CDR1 SGHTA and CDR2 FQGTGA. The CDR3 totals 13 residues. The V end was cut by 0 bases, the J end by 8 bases, with 10 bases between. Clones were read by immunoSEQ multiplex PCR, and TCRdb kept only the in-frame ones, dropping some. The sample shows over 200,000 clones, less than 85% of them seen only once. To note about this clone: Antigen: not known.

The sample taken for sequencing was PBMCs. The chain uses TRBV7-3 and TRBJ1-1; D is unresolved. This clonotype was obtained from a woman younger than 30 in good health and CMV-seronegative. CDR3: CASSLTGPGEAFF. The DNA of the CDR3 is TGTGCCAGCAGCTTAACAGGGCCGGGGGAAGCTTTCTTT.